This TCR beta chain was identified in a study of T-cell reconstitution after alpha-beta-depleted transplantation in children. The library targeted TCRbeta and was prepared with unique molecular identifiers. MiXCR was run by TCRdb on the PCR reads, yielding one entry per CDR3 protein. Here the sample spans hundreds of thousands of distinct CDR3 sequences, around a sixth being singletons. The germline gives CDR1 SGDLS, CDR2 YYNGEE. V was pared by 0 bases and J by 3 bases, with 9 bases between. This CDR3 spans 15 amino acids. This clonotype was picked up a small number of times. The chain links TRBV9 to TRBJ1-4; no firm D call. The clonotype originates from a human donor who donated a stem cell graft to a child with acute myeloid leukemia. Sample: PBMCs from the stem cell graft donor, taken from the stem cell graft. Here the CDR3 reads CASSVEAAANEKLFF. CDR3 sequence (DNA): TGTGCCAGCAGCGTAGAGGCAGCCGCTAATGAAAAACTGTTTTTT. Supplemented by reference TRBV9 and TRBJ1-4, the full variable domain reads DSGVTQTPKHLITATGQRVTLRCSPRSGDLSVYWYQQSLDQGLQFLIQYYNGEERAKGNILERFSAQQFPDLHSELNLSSLELGDSALYFCASSVEAAANEKLFFGSGTQLSVL.